One sample yielded the 30 T cell receptor beta chains listed below, sequenced in a study of regulatory T cells in long-lasting Graves disease. Arm-PCR of CDR3 regions and iRepertoire HTBI primers were used to build TCR beta libraries. TCRdb redid the calling of the multiplex PCR reads with MiXCR, one entry per CDR3 protein. This repertoire shows fewer than 350,000 distinct CDR3 sequences, under 20% found once; its top ten account for more than 35%. Specified time point: newly diagnosed GD, antithyroid drugs for less than 3 months. Construction of the TCR library relied on RNA isolated from PBMCs. Source: peripheral blood mononuclear cells (PBMCs), taken at new diagnosis, from a patient treated with antithyroid drugs. Source of these receptors: a female donor with Graves disease.

This clonotype was detected ten times or more. The chain is built from TRBV7-2 and TRBJ2-1; 7 positions agree with TRBD1. CDR1 is SGHTA, CDR2 FQGNSA, per germline. The CDR3 has 14 amino acids. V lost 6 bases and J lost 2; bases outside the gene matches: 4. CDR3 protein: CASSTGTAYNEQFF. CDR3 bases: TGTGCCAGCAGTACCGGGACAGCCTACAATGAGCAGTTCTTC.

This clonotype was seen many times. The rearrangement links TRBV12-3 or TRBV12-4 to TRBJ2-5; TRBD2 matches at 9 bases. J gave up 4 bases and V 11 bases, and 11 bases lay outside the gene matches. CDR3 size: 14 residues. The CDR3 protein is CACREGGRAETQYF. The DNA for the CDR3 is TGTGCCTGTAGAGAGGGCGGGAGGGCAGAGACCCAGTACTTC.

In this sample, this clonotype turned up many times. The rearrangement joins TRBV7-2 to TRBJ2-2; the D gene is possibly TRBD2 (5 bases). The CDR3 covers 13 residues. V was pared by 4 bases and J by 4 bases, with 7 bases between. Looked up from germline, CDR1 is SGHTA and CDR2 is FQGNSA. The CDR3 protein is CASSSAGTGELFF. CDR3 bases: TGTGCCAGCAGCTCTGCGGGCACCGGGGAGCTGTTTTTT.

This clonotype appeared a few times. The gene calls are TRBV9 and TRBJ1-3; D is possibly TRBD1 (6 bases). This CDR3 has 17 residues. V gave up 4 bases and J gave up 4 bases, with 21 bases separating them. Germline V CDR1 and CDR2: SGDLS, YYNGEE. The CDR3: CASSKGTTFTEGNTIYF. The CDR3 bases are TGTGCCAGCAGCAAAGGGACAACCTTTACGGAGGGAAACACCATATATTTT.

This clonotype has ten or more counts. The chain combines TRBV11-2 with TRBJ2-5; D is possibly TRBD1 (6 bases). V lost 6 bases, J lost 7 bases, and 21 bases lay in between. Germline lookup yields CDR1 SGHAT and CDR2 FQNNGV. The CDR3 loop spans 15 amino acids. CDR3 loop: CASSIYRGQVGTQYF. CDR3 in DNA: TGTGCCAGCAGTATATACCGGGGACAAGTAGGGACCCAGTACTTC.

This clonotype has ten or more counts. The chain links TRBV11-2 to TRBJ1-4; D remains ambiguous. This CDR3 has 17 residues. Trimming pared 5 bases from V and 0 bases from J, leaving 16 bases between. The germline gives CDR1 SGHAT, CDR2 FQNNGV. CDR3 coding DNA: TGTGCCAGCAGCCCTGAAAGGCACCCTACAACTAATGAAAAACTGTTTTTT. Protein product: CASSPERHPTTNEKLFF.

Note on this clonotype: A much larger clone differs from this one at a single base, so this may be a read error. V gene TRBV27 combines with J gene TRBJ2-7; no clear D gene. V was trimmed by 6 bases and J by 0 bases, leaving 15 bases between them. CDR1 is MNHEY and CDR2 is SMNVEV in the germline V gene (reference sequence). The CDR3 is made up of 15 amino acids. CDR3 coding DNA: TGTGCCAGCAGGAGGATCAGGCCTACCTCCTACGAGCAGTACTTC. Its protein product is CASRRIRPTSYEQYF.

The chain combines TRBV27 with TRBJ2-1, with no clear D. V lost 5 bases and J 6 bases, leaving 11 bases between the germline ends. This CDR3 spans 13 amino acids. CDR1 is MNHEY, CDR2 SMNVEV, per germline (reference sequence). In nucleotides, the CDR3 is TGTGCCAGCAGTCCGGAAAGCCTCAATGAGCAGTTCTTC. Encoded protein: CASSPESLNEQFF.

At least ten counts were recorded for this clonotype. This sequence joins TRBV12-3 or TRBV12-4 and TRBJ1-5; TRBD1 is a possible D gene (5 bases). Trimming removed 5 bases at V and 6 bases at J, with 20 bases between. The CDR3 has 16 residues. CDR3 nucleotides: TGTGCCAGCAGTCGCACACAGGTTGGGGGAACTCAGCCCCAGCATTTT. It yields the protein CASSRTQVGGTQPQHF.

This clonotype was observed a few times. The CDR3 sequence is CASSLNIIAAQYYEQYF. The CDR3 DNA is TGCGCCAGCAGCTTGAATATAATAGCGGCGCAATACTACGAGCAGTACTTC. This chain connects TRBV5-1 to TRBJ2-7; possible D gene TRBD2, 6 bases. Per germline, CDR1 SGHRS and CDR2 YFSETQ. CDR3 size: 17 residues. V was shortened by 1 base and J by 3 bases, with 20 bases between the two germline ends.

The sample holds a few counts of this clonotype. A much bigger clone sits one base away, suggesting this may be a read error. This likely comes from a read error, as the CDR3 has no conserved phenylalanine or tryptophan at its end. The gene calls are TRBV20-1 and TRBJ2-3; D call uncertain. CDR1 is DFQATT and CDR2 is SNEGSKA in the germline V gene (reference sequence). Trimming shortened V by 2 bases and J by 3 bases, and 6 bases separated the two germline ends. This CDR3 spans 12 amino acids. CDR3 sequence: CSARIWTDTQYL. The DNA of the CDR3 is TGCAGTGCTAGAATCTGGACAGATACGCAGTATTTA.

In its sample, this clonotype was seen many times. CDR3 sequence (DNA): TGTGCCAGCAGCCTGCGGGAGGAGGGCGGGGAGCTGTTTTTT. It codes for CASSLREEGGELFF. The chain links TRBV7-8 to TRBJ2-2; the match to TRBD2 covers 8 bases. Looked up from germline, CDR1 is SGHVS and CDR2 is FQNEAQ. The J segment lost 7 bases and the V segment lost 5 bases, leaving 6 bases of the junction unmatched. The CDR3 length is 14 residues.

This clonotype was seen many times. The rearrangement links TRBV20-1 to TRBJ2-7, with D tentatively TRBD1 (5 bases). The ends were cut back, 3 bases at V and 1 base at J, with 10 bases in the middle. This CDR3 contains 13 residues. Germline CDR1 reads DFQATT; CDR2 reads SNEGSKA (reference sequence). CDR3 protein: CSARGPGSYEQYF. The CDR3 region has the DNA TGCAGTGCTAGGGGGCCAGGATCCTACGAGCAGTACTTC.

The chain is built from TRBV5-1 and TRBJ2-1, with D unclear. The assigned J gene may be wrong: the sequence end matches TRBJ2-5 better. This CDR3 has 13 residues. The germline CDR1 and CDR2 sequences are SGHRS and YFSETQ. The DNA for the CDR3 is TGCGCCAGCAGCCCGGACCCGACGGGGACCCAGTACTTC. This translates into CASSPDPTGTQYF.

This rearrangement joins TRBV28 to TRBJ1-1, with a weak D call TRBD1 (5 bases). This CDR3 contains 13 residues. Germline V gene sequence: CDR1 MDHEN, CDR2 SYDVKM. The germline V and J ends were trimmed by 7 bases and 4 bases, with 13 bases remaining between them. DNA of the CDR3: TGTGCCAGCAAGGAGGGGAATCCCACTGAAGCTTTCTTT. It yields the protein CASKEGNPTEAFF.

In this sample, this clonotype turned up many times. J is TRBJ1-2 and V is TRBV18; D possibly corresponds to TRBD1 (5 bases). V was clipped by 3 bases and J by 0 bases, with 14 bases between them. Per the germline V gene, CDR1 is KGHSH and CDR2 is LQKENI. This CDR3 is 16 amino acids long. CDR3 in amino acids: CASSPRDPRANYGYTF. The CDR3, as DNA: TGTGCCAGCTCACCCCGGGACCCTCGGGCTAACTATGGCTACACCTTC.

This clonotype was observed many times. The chain links TRBV12-3 or TRBV12-4 to TRBJ2-5; 8 positions agree with TRBD2. CDR3 length: 16 residues. Trimming cost V 2 bases and J 4 bases; bases outside gene matches: 9. In DNA form, the CDR3 reads TGTGCCAGCAGTTTAACCTTAGCGGGACTGGGAGAGACCCAGTACTTC. Amino acid sequence: CASSLTLAGLGETQYF.

This clonotype occurred many times. This chain connects TRBV19 to TRBJ2-1; no clear D gene. From germline, CDR1 is LNHDA and CDR2 SQIVND (reference sequence). CDR3 length: 13 residues. The ends were cut back, 1 base at V and 3 bases at J, with 4 bases in the middle. For the CDR3, the DNA is TGTGCCAGTAGTATAGCCCACTACAATGAGCAGTTCTTC. Amino acids: CASSIAHYNEQFF.

This clonotype was counted ten times or more. The J gene is TRBJ2-7, the V gene TRBV11-2; D is possibly TRBD1 (5 bases). The CDR3 sequence is 15 residues long. Germline values: CDR1 SGHAT, CDR2 FQNNGV. V shed 4 bases and J shed 6 bases, with 19 bases lying between them. CDR3 loop: CASSSNTQGTGEQYF. The CDR3 coding sequence is TGTGCCAGCAGCTCAAACACTCAGGGAACGGGCGAGCAGTACTTC.

This clonotype was observed many times. CDR3 DNA sequence: TGTGCCAGCAGTGAAGTCCCACAGGGTACACCAAATGAGCGGCAGTTCTTC. Encoded protein: CASSEVPQGTPNERQFF. V and J are TRBV6-2 or TRBV6-3 and TRBJ2-1; a possible D gene is TRBD1 (6 bases). Germline-derived CDR1 and CDR2 are MNHEY and SVGEGT. The V end was cut by 5 bases, the J end by 12 bases, with 29 bases between. This CDR3 contains 17 residues.

In the case of this clonotype: Given a much more abundant clone one base away, this may be a read error. The chain links TRBV12-3 or TRBV12-4 to TRBJ1-1, with a weak D call TRBD1 (6 bases). V was cut by 5 bases and J by 4 bases, with 17 bases left in between. This CDR3 region has 15 residues. CDR3 in DNA: TGTGCCAGCAGTCCCTCGAGGGCAGGGGCCACTGAAGCTTTCTTT. Translating it yields CASSPSRAGATEAFF.

V and J are TRBV18 and TRBJ2-4; tentative D call: TRBD2 (6 bases). Germline assignment: CDR1 KGHSH and CDR2 LQKENI. This CDR3 comprises 17 residues. Trimming shortened V by 2 bases and J by 0 bases, and 14 bases separated the two germline ends. The CDR3 is CASSPNWDSIAKNIQYF. The CDR3 DNA is TGTGCCAGCTCACCAAATTGGGACTCCATAGCCAAAAACATTCAGTACTTC. The full variable domain, in which reference TRBV18 and TRBJ2-4 provide the parts outside the CDR3, is NAGVMQNPRHLVRRRGQEARLRCSPMKGHSHVYWYRQLPEEGLKFMVYLQKENIIDESGMPKERFSAEFPKEGPSILRIQQVVRGDSAAYFCASSPNWDSIAKNIQYFGAGTRLSVL.

The rearrangement links TRBV6-1 to TRBJ2-7; 8 bases line up with TRBD2. After removal of 4 bases from V and 6 bases from J, the junction contained 2 bases not matched to a gene. The CDR3 length is 12 residues. Germline V gene data show CDR1 as MNHNS and CDR2 as SASEGT. CDR3 DNA: TGTGCCAGCAGTGTCGGGGGGGGCGAGCAGTACTTC. Protein: CASSVGGGEQYF.

This clonotype was seen ten or more times. The chain carries TRBV5-1 and TRBJ2-1; D remains unclear. The V and J ends lost 2 bases and 7 bases respectively, with 7 bases between them. Germline assignment: CDR1 SGHRS and CDR2 YFSETQ. This CDR3 spans 12 amino acids. The CDR3 sequence: CASSFDMNEQFF. As DNA, the CDR3 is TGCGCCAGCAGCTTCGACATGAATGAGCAGTTCTTC.

The V call is TRBV7-9, the J call TRBJ1-5; D remains unclear. Germline V gene lookup returns CDR1 SEHNR and CDR2 FQNEAQ (reference sequence). V was shortened by 0 bases and J by 4 bases, with 7 bases between the two germline ends. The CDR3 consists of 14 residues. The CDR3 loop reads CASSLAGLNQPQHF. The CDR3 nucleotides read TGTGCCAGCAGCTTAGCAGGGCTTAATCAGCCCCAGCATTTT.

This clonotype occurred many times. Written as DNA, the CDR3 is TGCGCCAGCAGCATCGGGACCCGGCGGGGCACAGATACGCAGTATTTT. Protein sequence: CASSIGTRRGTDTQYF. V usage is TRBV5-1 and J usage is TRBJ2-3, with D possibly called TRBD1 or TRBD2 (5 bases each). The CDR3 totals 16 residues. Trimming removed 4 bases at V and 1 base at J, with 16 bases between. Germline assignment: CDR1 SGHRS and CDR2 YFSETQ.

A few counts support this clonotype. The chain has TRBV20-1 and TRBJ2-3, with D perhaps being TRBD1 or TRBD2 (5 bases each). Germline-derived CDR1 and CDR2 are DFQATT and SNEGSKA (reference sequence). V was pared by 0 bases and J by 7 bases, with 17 bases between. CDR3 size: 15 residues. The CDR3 DNA sequence: TGCAGTGCTAGAGACCCGGGACCGTCGGGGAATACGCAGTATTTT. Its protein is CSARDPGPSGNTQYF.

Worth noting for this clonotype: It is likely a read error: a sequence one base away is far more abundant. The gene calls are TRBV27 and TRBJ2-2, with TRBD1 identical over 8 bases. The CDR3 has 15 residues. J was trimmed by 7 bases and V by 5 bases; bases with no gene match: 9. CDR1 MNHEY and CDR2 SMNVEV come from the germline V gene (reference sequence). CDR3 sequence: CASSDIGTGGGELFF. Here the CDR3 DNA reads TGTGCCAGCAGTGATATCGGGACAGGAGGCGGGGAGCTGTTTTTT.

The chain carries TRBV3-1 and TRBJ1-6; D unresolved. The CDR3 sequence is 15 residues long. The germline V gene encodes CDR1 LGHDT and CDR2 YNNKEL (reference sequence). The V end was cut by 4 bases, the J end by 10 bases, with 17 bases between. The CDR3 nucleotides read TGTGCCAGCAGCCCCGGGTCGGGGTGGCGCTCACCCCTCCACTTT. Its translation: CASSPGSGWRSPLHF.

A word on this clonotype: A far bigger clonotype differs at one base, so this is likely a read error. The rearrangement joins TRBV5-1 to TRBJ2-7; D possibly uses TRBD1 or TRBD2 (5 bases each). The DNA end lines up better with TRBJ2-5; the J call may be wrong. Germline lookup yields CDR1 SGHRS and CDR2 YFSETQ. The CDR3 has 14 amino acids. The CDR3 nucleotides read TGCGCCAGCAGCTTGGGGGGGTACCAAGCGACCCAGTACTTC. As protein: CASSLGGYQATQYF.